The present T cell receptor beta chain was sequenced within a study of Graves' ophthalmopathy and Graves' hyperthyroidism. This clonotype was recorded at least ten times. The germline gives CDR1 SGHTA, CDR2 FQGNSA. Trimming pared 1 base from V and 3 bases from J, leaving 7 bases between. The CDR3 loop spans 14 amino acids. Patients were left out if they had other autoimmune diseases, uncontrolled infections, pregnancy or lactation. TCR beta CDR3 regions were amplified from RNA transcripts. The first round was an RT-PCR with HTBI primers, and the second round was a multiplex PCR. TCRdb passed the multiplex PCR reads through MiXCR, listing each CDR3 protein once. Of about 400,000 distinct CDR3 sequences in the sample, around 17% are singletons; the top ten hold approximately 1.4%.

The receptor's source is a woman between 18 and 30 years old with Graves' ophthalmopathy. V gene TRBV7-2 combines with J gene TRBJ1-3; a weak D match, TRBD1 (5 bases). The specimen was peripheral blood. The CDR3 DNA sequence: TGTGCCAGCAGCTTAGTGCAGGGTGGAAACACCATATATTTT. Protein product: CASSLVQGGNTIYF.